This entry features one TCR beta chain sequence. What it binds is not known. Template switching with 5'RACE generated the TCR cDNA and added a universal primer site and UMIs. In TCRdb, the 5' RACE reads were re-called with MiXCR into one record per CDR3 protein. The table shows hundreds of thousands of distinct CDR3 sequences, with less than 15% occurring only once. The sample originates from a study of T cells after yellow fever vaccination. Study-level findings and limits: The secondary response was weaker but peaked faster, day 5 versus 15. Detected again after the booster were most primary-vaccination clones, at nearly 97% CD4 and 80% to 90% CD8. Among all clonotypes, a small share was observed in both CD4 and CD8 compartments.

The CDR3 loop spans 18 amino acids. Looked up from germline, CDR1 is LGHDT and CDR2 is YNNKEL (reference sequence). V lost 2 bases and J lost 2, with 22 bases in between. The receptor comes from a man between 25 and 39 years old who received the YFV17D yellow fever vaccine. The specimen comprised PBMCs, sampled on the day of the yellow fever booster vaccination. The rearrangement uses TRBV3-1 and TRBJ2-7; D tentatively fits TRBD1 or TRBD2 (6 bases each). The CDR3 bases are TGTGCCAGCAGCCAACTTGGGGGCGGCCGGGGGCCTGCCTACGAGCAGTACTTC. Its translation: CASSQLGGGRGPAYEQYF.